A selection of T cell receptor beta chains follows, all from one sample in a study of CD8 T cells in Susac syndrome. TCRdb itself ran the immunoSEQ multiplex PCR reads through MiXCR, one entry per CDR3 protein. The table shows roughly 200,000 distinct CDR3 sequences, with over 85% occurring only once. Sequencing was performed on CD4+ T cells from PBMCs. These receptors were collected from a human donor in good health. Both conserved end residues are part of each CDR3. The D gene is left open where the match is weak. Size tells how often a clone was seen (once, few, many) or the class of an expanded clone, and some rows leave it out.

clone size: .; V gene: TRBV23-1; J gene: TRBJ2-2; D gene: .; CDR3 protein: CACVGSGELFF; CDR3 DNA: TGCGCCTGTGTGGGGTCCGGGGAGCTGTTTTTT
clone size: .; V gene: TRBV7-2; J gene: TRBJ1-5; D gene: TRBD1; CDR3 protein: CASSLGTGMYNQPQHF; CDR3 DNA: TGTGCCAGCAGCTTAGGGACAGGGATGTACAATCAGCCCCAGCATTTT
clone size: .; V gene: TRBV9; J gene: TRBJ1-5; D gene: .; CDR3 protein: CASSVEQGGQPQHF; CDR3 DNA: TGTGCCAGCAGCGTAGAGCAGGGAGGGCAGCCCCAGCATTTT
clone size: .; V gene: TRBV7-9; J gene: TRBJ2-1; D gene: TRBD2; CDR3 protein: CASSDGTSGHNEQFF; CDR3 DNA: TGTGCCAGCAGCGACGGGACTAGCGGGCACAATGAGCAGTTCTTC
clone size: .; V gene: TRBV11-2; J gene: TRBJ1-2; D gene: .; CDR3 protein: CASSSGPPTGYTF; CDR3 DNA: TGTGCCAGCAGTTCGGGTCCCCCCACTGGCTACACCTTC
clone size: .; V gene: TRBV20-1; J gene: TRBJ1-5; D gene: .; CDR3 protein: CSARLTVSNQPQHF; CDR3 DNA: TGCAGTGCTAGACTGACAGTAAGCAATCAGCCCCAGCATTTT
clone size: .; V gene: TRBV28; J gene: TRBJ1-4; D gene: .; CDR3 protein: CASKISEKLFF; CDR3 DNA: TGTGCCAGCAAGATTAGTGAAAAACTGTTTTTT
clone size: .; V gene: TRBV20-1; J gene: TRBJ2-3; D gene: .; CDR3 protein: CSARLSAITDTQYF; CDR3 DNA: TGCAGTGCTAGACTTTCGGCCATCACAGATACGCAGTATTTT
clone size: .; V gene: TRBV28; J gene: TRBJ2-1; D gene: TRBD2; CDR3 protein: CASRGGGLYNEQFF; CDR3 DNA: TGTGCCAGTCGAGGCGGGGGTCTCTACAATGAGCAGTTCTTC
clone size: .; V gene: TRBV7-8; J gene: TRBJ2-2; D gene: .; CDR3 protein: CASSLIWTPLNTGELFF; CDR3 DNA: TGTGCCAGCAGCTTAATCTGGACACCCCTGAACACCGGGGAGCTGTTTTTT
clone size: .; V gene: TRBV7-9; J gene: TRBJ2-5; D gene: .; CDR3 protein: CASSLTLGQETQYF; CDR3 DNA: TGTGCCAGCAGCTTAACTCTCGGTCAAGAGACCCAGTACTTC
clone size: .; V gene: TRBV12-3/TRBV12-4; J gene: TRBJ2-6; D gene: .; CDR3 protein: CASSFSGSGANVLTF; CDR3 DNA: TGTGCCAGCAGTTTTTCAGGGTCTGGGGCCAACGTCCTGACTTTC
clone size: .; V gene: TRBV9; J gene: TRBJ1-5; D gene: TRBD1; CDR3 protein: CASSPGGGTQNQPQHF; CDR3 DNA: TGTGCCAGCAGCCCAGGGGGTGGGACTCAAAATCAGCCCCAGCATTTT
clone size: .; V gene: TRBV29-1; J gene: TRBJ2-2; D gene: .; CDR3 protein: CSVEHLSGGRTGELFF; CDR3 DNA: TGCAGCGTTGAACACCTTAGTGGGGGCCGCACCGGGGAGCTGTTTTTT
clone size: once; V gene: TRBV2; J gene: TRBJ2-1; D gene: TRBD2; CDR3 protein: CASSNSGASSYNEQFF; CDR3 DNA: TGTGCCAGCAGTAATAGCGGGGCGAGCTCCTACAATGAGCAGTTCTTC
clone size: .; V gene: TRBV20-1; J gene: TRBJ2-1; D gene: .; CDR3 protein: CSAERVLNNEQFF; CDR3 DNA: TGCAGTGCCGAACGGGTTCTAAACAATGAGCAGTTCTTC
clone size: .; V gene: TRBV29-1; J gene: TRBJ2-2; D gene: .; CDR3 protein: CSAGLSANTGELFF; CDR3 DNA: TGCAGCGCAGGGTTGTCTGCGAACACCGGGGAGCTGTTTTTT
clone size: .; V gene: TRBV29-1; J gene: TRBJ1-2; D gene: .; CDR3 protein: CSVAQGGGYTF; CDR3 DNA: TGCAGCGTTGCCCAGGGCGGTGGCTACACCTTC
clone size: .; V gene: TRBV30; J gene: TRBJ2-3; D gene: TRBD2; CDR3 protein: CAWKKTSGSTDTQYF; CDR3 DNA: TGTGCCTGGAAAAAAACTAGCGGCTCCACAGATACGCAGTATTTT
clone size: .; V gene: TRBV5-1; J gene: TRBJ2-5; D gene: .; CDR3 protein: CASSPYRNQETQYF; CDR3 DNA: TGCGCCAGCAGCCCATACAGGAACCAAGAGACCCAGTACTTC
clone size: .; V gene: TRBV20-1; J gene: TRBJ1-6; D gene: TRBD1; CDR3 protein: CSARDRDRIIKPLHF; CDR3 DNA: TGCAGTGCTAGAGATCGGGACAGGATAATCAAGCCCCTCCACTTT
clone size: .; V gene: TRBV20-1; J gene: TRBJ1-2; D gene: TRBD1; CDR3 protein: CSARVQGEGGGYTF; CDR3 DNA: TGCAGTGCTAGAGTACAGGGGGAGGGCGGTGGCTACACCTTC
clone size: .; V gene: TRBV29-1; J gene: TRBJ1-1; D gene: .; CDR3 protein: CSAAFGEVNTEAFF; CDR3 DNA: TGCAGCGCTGCGTTTGGGGAGGTGAACACTGAAGCTTTCTTT